The 27 T cell receptor beta chains reported below all come from one sample, sequenced in a study of cytomegalovirus exposure and HLA in healthy donors. Both 60 Vbeta primers and 13 Jbeta primers went into the PCR. Method: immunoSEQ multiplex PCR; TCRdb's copy keeps in-frame clones and lacks some. Of 30,000 to 50,000 clones in the sample, 60% to 70% were seen once. The sequenced sample consisted of PBMCs. The receptors originated from a man aged 40-49 years in good health and CMV-seronegative.

This chain uses TRBV9 with TRBJ2-7, with 9 positions matching TRBD1. With 1 base clipped from V and 6 bases from J, the junction kept 11 bases outside the gene matches. CDR1 SGDLS and CDR2 YYNGEE come from the germline V gene. This CDR3 has 16 residues. CDR3 nucleotide sequence: TGTGCCAGCAGCGTAACCCGGGACAGGGACCTCCGCGAGCAGTACTTC. This codes for CASSVTRDRDLREQYF.

This clone has only one observation. The chain uses TRBV5-4 and TRBJ1-2, with D possibly TRBD1 on 6 matching bases. In germline, CDR1 is SGHNT, CDR2 YYREEE (reference sequence). CDR3 length: 15 amino acids. Trimming removed 0 bases at V and 3 bases at J, with 12 bases between. CDR3 residues: CASSLAGGGDYGYTF. In DNA, the CDR3 is TGTGCCAGCAGCTTGGCTGGAGGGGGGGACTATGGCTACACCTTC.

V usage is TRBV27 and J usage is TRBJ2-1, with D perhaps TRBD1 (6 bases). The germline gives CDR1 MNHEY, CDR2 SMNVEV (reference sequence). The CDR3 consists of 15 residues. The V end lost 4 bases, the J end lost 5 bases, and 15 bases lay between the germline ends. CDR3 DNA: TGTGCCAGCAGTTCATACGGGACACCGAACAATGAGCAGTTCTTC. Translated: CASSSYGTPNNEQFF.

This clone was observed a handful of times. The chain has TRBV6-1 and TRBJ1-1; 10 bases match TRBD1. The germline V gene has CDR1 MNHNS and CDR2 SASEGT. V lost 2 bases to trimming and J lost 6 bases; unmatched junction nucleotides: 6. This CDR3 spans 15 amino acids. CDR3 sequence (DNA): TGTGCCAGCAGTGAACCGGGACAGGGGTTGGCTGAAGCTTTCTTT. Translation gives CASSEPGQGLAEAFF.

V is TRBV4-1 and J is TRBJ2-2, with TRBD2 as a possible D gene (5 bases). The V end lost 0 bases, the J end lost 6 bases, and 11 bases lay between the germline ends. CDR3 size: 15 residues. CDR1 MGHRA and CDR2 YSYEKL come from the germline V gene. CDR3 amino acids: CASSQDETRAGELFF. The CDR3 DNA reads as TGCGCCAGCAGCCAAGATGAGACGAGGGCCGGGGAGCTGTTTTTT.

A single count supports this clone. The chain employs TRBV27 and TRBJ1-5, with a possible D match to TRBD1 (6 bases). Deletions cut 6 bases from V and 1 base from J, with 13 bases between. Germline CDR1 is MNHEY and CDR2 is SMNVEV (reference sequence). This CDR3 contains 15 residues. CDR3 region: CASSSSDSSNQPQHF. CDR3 DNA sequence: TGTGCCAGCAGCTCCTCGGACAGCAGCAATCAGCCCCAGCATTTT.

This chain uses TRBV7-2 with TRBJ2-7; TRBD1 might be the D (6 bases). With 4 bases removed from V and 5 bases from J, the gap between germline ends came to 18 bases. CDR1 and CDR2 (germline): SGHTA, FQGNSA. The CDR3 is made up of 15 amino acids. The CDR3 loop is CASSSLRTGSNEQYF. The CDR3 coding sequence is TGTGCCAGCAGCTCTCTGCGAACAGGGTCGAACGAGCAGTACTTC.

This chain uses TRBV6-5 with TRBJ1-5; a possible D gene is TRBD1 (6 bases). From germline, CDR1 is MNHEY and CDR2 SVGAGI. V was pared by 4 bases and J by 5 bases, with 12 bases between. The CDR3 consists of 14 residues. The DNA of the CDR3 is TGTGCCAGCAGTTTAGACAGGAGACATCAGCCCCAGCATTTT. This encodes CASSLDRRHQPQHF.

The chain combines TRBV6-5 with TRBJ1-1, with 7 bases that match TRBD1. Germline V gene data show CDR1 as MNHEY and CDR2 as SVGAGI. The CDR3 covers 15 residues. The junction had 13 bases not matched to a gene; V was cut back by 6 bases and J by 6 bases. In nucleotides, the CDR3 is TGTGCCAGCAGCCCGGGACAGCGTAGAAGCGCTGAAGCTTTCTTT. Translating it yields CASSPGQRRSAEAFF.

The chain recombines TRBV7-2 with TRBJ2-6, with TRBD2 identical over 10 bases. Germline V gene sequence: CDR1 SGHTA, CDR2 FQGNSA. The V segment lost 3 bases and the J segment 3 bases; nucleotides outside the gene matches: 8. The CDR3 has 18 amino acids. The DNA for the CDR3 is TGTGCCAGCAGCTTGCAGCGGGGGGGTACAGGTGGGGCCAACGTCCTGACTTTC. Amino acids: CASSLQRGGTGGANVLTF.

The chain joins TRBV5-1 to TRBJ2-7; 7 bases fit TRBD1. V was clipped by 2 bases and J by 4 bases; unmatched bases: 3. CDR1 SGHRS and CDR2 YFSETQ come from the germline V gene. The CDR3 has 13 residues. CDR3: CASSFKGAYEQYF. The CDR3 nucleotides are TGCGCCAGCAGCTTTAAGGGGGCGTACGAGCAGTACTTC.

In this sample, this clone turned up a few times. The J gene is TRBJ2-7, the V gene TRBV6-5; 7 nucleotides match TRBD1. The CDR3 sequence is 13 residues long. CDR1 and CDR2 (germline): MNHEY, SVGAGI. The V gene end was trimmed by 6 bases and the J gene end by 7 bases; junction bases not matched to a gene: 9. The CDR3 DNA follows: TGTGCCAGCAGAAGATGGGACAGCTATGAGCAGTACTTC. It encodes CASRRWDSYEQYF.

This chain uses TRBV19 with TRBJ1-4, with a weak D call TRBD1 (6 bases). The V end lost 6 bases, the J end lost 5 bases, and 10 bases lay between the germline ends. Germline-derived CDR1 and CDR2 are LNHDA and SQIVND (reference sequence). The CDR3 is 13 residues long. CDR3 DNA: TGTGCCAGTAGGGACAGAAACAATGAAAAACTGTTTTTT. This sequence encodes CASRDRNNEKLFF.

The chain carries TRBV15 and TRBJ2-3; D remains ambiguous. The CDR3 is 13 amino acids. Trimming left V 0 bases short and J 6 bases short, with 7 bases between. The germline V gene encodes CDR1 LNHNV and CDR2 YYDKDF (reference sequence). The CDR3 coding sequence is TGTGCCACCAGCAGAGATCTGAGGGATACGCAGTATTTT. It encodes CATSRDLRDTQYF.

The chain combines TRBV30 with TRBJ1-2, with D possibly TRBD1 on 6 matching bases. Germline loops: CDR1 GTSNPN, CDR2 SVGIG (reference sequence). V shed 3 bases and J shed 2 bases, with 16 bases lying between them. This CDR3 has 15 amino acids. Here the CDR3 reads CAWRPRGRGNYGYTF. DNA for the CDR3: TGTGCCTGGAGACCACGGGGCAGGGGAAACTATGGCTACACCTTC.

This chain joins TRBV7-2 and TRBJ2-7; TRBD1 aligns across 9 bases. Losses at the gene ends were 6 bases for V and 3 bases for J; bases not matched to a gene: 6. Per germline, CDR1 SGHTA and CDR2 FQGNSA. The CDR3 spans 14 residues. The CDR3 nucleotides read TGTGCCAGCAGACCGGACAGGGGTCGCTACGAGCAGTACTTC. Residues: CASRPDRGRYEQYF. Full variable domain (missing parts from reference TRBV7-2 and TRBJ2-7): GAGVSQSPSNKVTEKGKDVELRCDPISGHTALYWYRQSLGQGLEFLIYFQGNSAPDKSGLPSDRFSAERTGGSVSTLTIQRTQQEDSAVYLCASRPDRGRYEQYFGPGTRLTVT.

V and J are TRBV19 and TRBJ1-2; D not certain. Germline CDR1 and CDR2: LNHDA and SQIVND (reference sequence). The germline V and J ends were trimmed by 7 bases and 3 bases, with 18 bases remaining between them. This CDR3 has 15 residues. Here the CDR3 DNA reads TGTGCCAGTACCCAGTCTCCGCGGGGTGACTATGGCTACACCTTC. Its translation is CASTQSPRGDYGYTF.

The V call is TRBV7-9, the J call TRBJ2-5; 7 positions agree with TRBD1. The closer fit of TRBJ2-7 to the DNA end suggests the J call may be wrong. CDR1 and CDR2 (germline): SEHNR, FQNEAQ (reference sequence). The CDR3 sequence is 15 residues long. CDR3 amino acids: CASSQRQGLFDEQYF. The DNA for the CDR3 is TGTGCCAGCAGCCAAAGACAGGGTCTCTTCGACGAGCAGTACTTC.

The chain employs TRBV25-1 and TRBJ1-1, with 9 nucleotides matching TRBD1. V dropped 6 bases and J dropped 8; count of bases not matched to a gene: 7. The CDR3 has 13 residues. Germline CDR1 is MGHDK and CDR2 is SYGVNS. The CDR3 protein is CASSRTGAVEAFF. As DNA, the CDR3 is TGTGCCAGCAGCCGGACAGGGGCTGTGGAAGCTTTCTTT.

The chain carries TRBV5-4 and TRBJ1-2; 12 bases fit TRBD1. J gave up 5 bases and V 4 bases, and 9 bases lay outside the gene matches. Germline CDR1 is SGHNT and CDR2 is YYREEE (reference sequence). The CDR3 totals 16 residues. The CDR3 protein is CASSLGTGGALYGYTF. CDR3 nucleotide sequence: TGTGCCAGCAGCCTTGGGACAGGGGGCGCCCTATATGGCTACACCTTC.

The rearrangement links TRBV5-4 to TRBJ2-2, with a weak D call TRBD1 (6 bases). V was shortened by 3 bases and J by 4 bases, with 16 bases between the two germline ends. Germline values: CDR1 SGHNT, CDR2 YYREEE (reference sequence). The CDR3 is 16 residues long. For the CDR3, the DNA is TGTGCCAGCAGCTCTCCGGACAGCCAGGGCACCGGGGAGCTGTTTTTT. Its protein product is CASSSPDSQGTGELFF.

The rearrangement links TRBV9 to TRBJ2-3; the D is unclear. The germline V and J ends were trimmed by 3 bases and 0 bases, with 2 bases remaining between them. Germline V gene data show CDR1 as SGDLS and CDR2 as YYNGEE. CDR3 length: 12 residues. The CDR3 reads CASSASTDTQYF. The CDR3 DNA reads TGTGCCAGCAGCGCAAGCACAGATACGCAGTATTTT.

This clone was seen just once. The chain has TRBV25-1 and TRBJ2-7; TRBD1 aligns across 7 bases. CDR3 length equals 16 residues. V trimming: 4 bases; J trimming: 1 base; junction bases outside the gene matches: 10. Germline V gene sequence: CDR1 MGHDK, CDR2 SYGVNS. The CDR3 reads CASSGDGTAYSYEQYF. The CDR3 coding sequence is TGTGCCAGCAGTGGGGACGGGACAGCTTATTCCTACGAGCAGTACTTC.

The chain combines TRBV16 with TRBJ1-5; D unresolved. The CDR3 totals 12 residues. In germline, CDR1 is KGHSY, CDR2 FQNENV. Trimming removed 2 bases from V and 5 bases from J, with 4 bases in between. DNA of the CDR3: TGTGCCAGCAGCCAACCCTATCAGCCCCAGCATTTT. As protein: CASSQPYQPQHF.

This clone was counted a few times. This chain connects TRBV18 to TRBJ2-5; D might be TRBD1 (5 bases). V lost 4 bases to trimming and J lost 1 base, with 7 bases between them. This CDR3 contains 13 residues. CDR1 is KGHSH, CDR2 LQKENI, per germline. The DNA of the CDR3 is TGTGCCAGCTCACAGGGGATCCAAGAGACCCAGTACTTC. The encoded protein is CASSQGIQETQYF.

The rearrangement links TRBV2 to TRBJ2-5; TRBD2 might be the D (5 bases). Germline values: CDR1 SNHLY, CDR2 FYNNEI. The length of the CDR3 is 13 residues. Trimming removed 1 base at V and 7 bases at J, with 10 bases between. The CDR3 is CASSEGVSGTQYF. DNA for the CDR3: TGTGCCAGCAGTGAAGGGGTGAGCGGGACCCAGTACTTC.

The rearrangement links TRBV30 to TRBJ1-2; D remains unclear. Germline CDR1 GTSNPN, CDR2 SVGIG (reference sequence). V was trimmed by 0 bases and J by 1 base, leaving 6 bases between them. The CDR3 extends over 13 amino acids. CDR3 sequence (DNA): TGTGCCTGGAGTGTAAACAGTAACTATGGCTACACCTTC. The encoded protein is CAWSVNSNYGYTF.